The rows below give T cell receptor beta chains drawn from one sample of a study of blood T cells in healthy people across ages. TCRdb analysed the 5' RACE reads with MiXCR anew, one entry per CDR3 protein. The sample includes about 720,000 distinct CDR3 sequences, about 20% of them seen just once. Sample: blood. The source of these receptors is a man between 65 and 85 years old in good health. Both conserved end residues are trimmed from each CDR3. For some rows the clone size is stated as once, few or many, or as a class when expanded; others skip it.

NA	TRBJ2-7	TRBV7-9	ASSPVPYEQY
few	TRBJ1-5	TRBV29-1	SVVGKAQH
few	TRBJ2-1	TRBV3-1	ASNKGQSSYNEQF
few	TRBJ2-3	TRBV15	ATSSALAGGTDTQY
NA	TRBJ1-1	TRBV20-1	KQGAEAF
few	TRBJ2-3	TRBV7-2	ASSLTGLYTDTQY
NA	TRBJ2-1	TRBV7-8	ASSPTLGSSYNEQF
NA	TRBJ1-3	TRBV12-3/TRBV12-4	ASSSQQTGNTIY
few	TRBJ1-3	TRBV7-2	ASSLVGGDAGNTVY
many	TRBJ2-4	TRBV12-3/TRBV12-4	ASGALAKNIQY
NA	TRBJ2-1	TRBV20-1	SARGGVAYNEQF
NA	NA	TRBV6-1	ASRTLHGTEAPGEQF
NA	TRBJ2-7	TRBV12-3/TRBV12-4	ASSLVNRGVHEQY
NA	TRBJ1-2	TRBV5-1	ASSLGQTTNYGYT
few	TRBJ1-4	TRBV5-5	ASSLWQNNEKLF
NA	TRBJ2-1	TRBV10-3	AISPGTSGRFDNEQF
NA	TRBJ1-1	TRBV12-3/TRBV12-4	ASSLGQGHPEAF
few	TRBJ2-7	TRBV7-9	ASSLVRHRAYEQY
NA	TRBJ2-3	TRBV12-3/TRBV12-4	ASSLRGLNADTQY
once	TRBJ1-4	TRBV4-1	ASSPAHRGPAGFLMLREKLF
NA	TRBJ1-1	TRBV14	ASRSIGNTEAF
few	TRBJ1-3	TRBV4-1	ASSQESGRQGRSGNTIY
few	TRBJ2-3	TRBV3-1	ASSQETDTSTDTQY
once	TRBJ2-5	TRBV19	ASRSQGSRETQY
NA	TRBJ2-1	TRBV12-3/TRBV12-4	ASSFRRLTGTSGNNEQF
few	TRBJ2-4	TRBV20-1	RLPGGRKNIQY
NA	TRBJ1-1	TRBV6-5	VTGENTEAF
NA	TRBJ2-5	TRBV5-1	ASSLGDTGGETQY
NA	TRBJ2-3	TRBV27	ASFPEGRQSTDTQY
once	TRBJ2-1	TRBV10-3	AISESGGTRNEQF
many	TRBJ2-2	TRBV5-1	ASTSVAGELF
NA	TRBJ2-7	TRBV11-1	ASSYLGSAYEQY
few	TRBJ1-6	TRBV6-1	ASGLTGGKHNSPLH
NA	TRBJ2-7	TRBV7-8	ASSQTGGGTRFYEQY
NA	TRBJ2-3	TRBV10-3	AISESTSGVRTDTQY
few	TRBJ2-1	TRBV18	ASSLWTVSSSYNEQF
NA	TRBJ2-5	TRBV5-1	ASSQPLETQY
NA	TRBJ1-4	TRBV20-1	SASRQGGEKLF
few	TRBJ2-4	TRBV4-3	ASSPRRLAKNIQY
NA	TRBJ2-1	TRBV6-2/TRBV6-3	VSTEGNHNEQF
few	TRBJ2-1	TRBV6-1	ASMVQAEQF
few	TRBJ2-3	TRBV7-6	ASSPLRGDQY
once	TRBJ1-1	TRBV29-1	SVVTQGLDTEAF
few	TRBJ2-5	TRBV12-3/TRBV12-4	ASSSFLETQY
few	TRBJ2-5	TRBV2	ASSNGQGRETQY
few	TRBJ1-2	TRBV5-1	ASSLFVGVPGNSMSYGYT
NA	TRBJ2-2	TRBV7-7	ASSPGLSSGELF
NA	TRBJ2-2	TRBV20-1	SARDGHRTGELF
few	TRBJ2-7	TRBV14	ANSQTTAVGGQY
few	TRBJ1-1	TRBV12-5	ASGFGTGAVEAF
few	TRBJ2-5	TRBV29-1	SGSRGVGETQY
few	TRBJ2-3	TRBV20-1	SARDMEVTQY